The rows below give T cell receptor beta chains drawn from one sample of a study of T cell repertoires in cytomegalovirus infection. TCRdb processed the reads anew with MiXCR; each CDR3 protein has one entry. The table includes about 150,000 distinct CDR3 sequences, about 25% detected once. The sample consisted of PBMCs. These receptors came from a human donor in good health (CMV status not recorded). Some clones in this sample may be carry-over from other donors' samples. The CDR3 runs from the conserved cysteine through the conserved F or W. The D gene is left open where the match is weak. Expanded clones get a size class; other rows say once, few or many, or leave the size out.

V: TRBV28
D: -
size: many
J: TRBJ1-3
DNA: TGTGCCAGCAGTTTATCAGGTGTGGACCTGGGAAACACCATATATTTT
CDR3: CASSLSGVDLGNTIYF

V: TRBV20-1
D: -
size: few
J: TRBJ2-3
DNA: TGCAGTGCTAGGCACATTCCGACTAACCTGATCACAGATACGCAGTATTTT
CDR3: CSARHIPTNLITDTQYF

V: TRBV5-6
D: TRBD1
size: -
J: TRBJ2-4
DNA: TGTGCCAGCAGCTTGCAGGGGGCTTACATTCAGTACTTC
CDR3: CASSLQGAYIQYF

V: TRBV7-9
D: -
size: once
J: TRBJ2-6
DNA: TGTGCCAGCAACCCACCAGACGGGTCTGGGGCCAACGTCCTGACTTTC
CDR3: CASNPPDGSGANVLTF

V: TRBV20-1
D: -
size: -
J: TRBJ1-5
DNA: TGCAGTGCTAGGGGCGACCCTAGCAATCAGCCCCAGCATTTT
CDR3: CSARGDPSNQPQHF

V: TRBV20-1
D: TRBD1
size: once
J: TRBJ2-1
DNA: TGCAGTCCAAAAAGAGGGACAGGGGGAAGCAATGAGCAGTTCTTC
CDR3: CSPKRGTGGSNEQFF

V: TRBV7-2
D: -
size: many
J: TRBJ2-1
DNA: TGTGCCAGCCCCGAGGGGCGCAAATCCTACAATGAGCAGTTCTTC
CDR3: CASPEGRKSYNEQFF

V: TRBV25-1
D: -
size: -
J: TRBJ1-2
DNA: TGTGCCAGCAGTGCGACAGATTACTATGGCTACACCTTC
CDR3: CASSATDYYGYTF

V: TRBV20-1
D: -
size: -
J: TRBJ2-4
DNA: TGCAGTGCTGTGTACCAGGGAGCCAAAAACATTCAGTACTTC
CDR3: CSAVYQGAKNIQYF

V: TRBV6-5
D: TRBD2
size: once
J: TRBJ2-3
DNA: TGTGCCAGCAGTTACACGGGGGGGGAGTCGGATACGCAGTATTTT
CDR3: CASSYTGGESDTQYF

V: TRBV6-5
D: TRBD2
size: -
J: TRBJ2-1
DNA: TGTGCCAGCAGTTACGAAGCGGGGGGCGTCAATGAGCAGTTCTTC
CDR3: CASSYEAGGVNEQFF

V: TRBV20-1
D: -
size: few
J: TRBJ2-5
DNA: TGCAGTGCTAGATCTCGCCTAGCGAGTGAGACCCAGTACTTC
CDR3: CSARSRLASETQYF

V: TRBV7-2
D: -
size: many
J: TRBJ2-5
DNA: TGTGCCAGCAGCTTAGACCAGGGGAGGGCCCGGACCCAGTACTTC
CDR3: CASSLDQGRARTQYF

V: TRBV7-6
D: -
size: few
J: TRBJ2-5
DNA: TGTGCCAGCAGCTTAGTTGGAGACGAGACCCAGTACTTC
CDR3: CASSLVGDETQYF

V: TRBV25-1
D: TRBD2
size: -
J: TRBJ2-3
DNA: TGTGCCAGCAGTGGGGCAGCGGGAGGTGCAGATACGCAGTATTTT
CDR3: CASSGAAGGADTQYF

V: TRBV28
D: TRBD1
size: -
J: TRBJ2-7
DNA: TGTGCCAGCAGCACCTCAGGGGGCTTAAAGCAGTACTTC
CDR3: CASSTSGGLKQYF

V: TRBV7-2
D: TRBD1
size: many
J: TRBJ1-2
DNA: TGTGCCAGCACACCACAGGGGCCTACTGGCTACACCTTC
CDR3: CASTPQGPTGYTF

V: TRBV12-3/TRBV12-4
D: TRBD2
size: many
J: TRBJ2-1
DNA: TGTGCCAGCAGTCGAGGACTAGCGGGACCCCACAATGAGCAGTTCTTC
CDR3: CASSRGLAGPHNEQFF

V: TRBV19
D: -
size: -
J: TRBJ2-2
DNA: TGTGCCAGTAGTAGCCCAGGGGAGAGGGCCGGGGAGCTGTTTTTT
CDR3: CASSSPGERAGELFF

V: TRBV7-2
D: -
size: -
J: TRBJ2-2
DNA: TGTGCCAGCAGCTCCGTCACAGGGAGCGGGCTGAACACCGGGGAGCTGTTTTTT
CDR3: CASSSVTGSGLNTGELFF

V: TRBV7-6
D: -
size: few
J: TRBJ2-7
DNA: TGTGCCAGCAGCCAGCCCTATGGCGAGCAGTACTTC
CDR3: CASSQPYGEQYF

V: TRBV25-1
D: -
size: -
J: TRBJ2-7
DNA: TGTGCCAGCAGTACAGCCTCGACCTACGAGCAGTACTTC
CDR3: CASSTASTYEQYF

V: TRBV27
D: TRBD2
size: -
J: TRBJ2-3
DNA: TGTGCCAGCGGGAGGGGAGGTACGCAGTATTTT
CDR3: CASGRGGTQYF

V: TRBV5-1
D: -
size: -
J: TRBJ1-2
DNA: TGCGCCAGCAGTTACACTGCGTATGGCTACACCTTC
CDR3: CASSYTAYGYTF

V: TRBV10-3
D: TRBD1
size: few
J: TRBJ2-5
DNA: TGTGCCATCAGTGAGCCCGGGACAGGGGCGACCCAAGAGACCCAGTACTTC
CDR3: CAISEPGTGATQETQYF

V: TRBV6-2/TRBV6-3
D: -
size: few
J: TRBJ1-1
DNA: TGTGCCAGCAGTTACTCGAGAGGGGCCCGAGAGGAAGCTTTCTTT
CDR3: CASSYSRGAREEAFF

V: TRBV6-1
D: TRBD2
size: few
J: TRBJ2-1
DNA: TGTGCCAGTAAAGGCGGGACTAGCCCCAATGAGCAGTTCTTC
CDR3: CASKGGTSPNEQFF

V: TRBV11-2
D: -
size: many
J: TRBJ2-1
DNA: TGTGCCAGCAGCTTAGATAAAGGGTCCAATGAGCAGTTCTTC
CDR3: CASSLDKGSNEQFF

V: TRBV20-1
D: -
size: -
J: TRBJ1-5
DNA: TGCAGTGCTAGAGACCCGGATAGCAATCAGCCCCAGCATTTT
CDR3: CSARDPDSNQPQHF

V: TRBV28
D: TRBD1
size: -
J: TRBJ1-6
DNA: TGTGCCAGCAGTTTATCCACACCGGGACAGGGGTACGGACCCCTCCACTTT
CDR3: CASSLSTPGQGYGPLHF

V: TRBV12-5
D: -
size: -
J: TRBJ2-7
DNA: TGTGCTAGTGGTTTGGTACTCGGCAGCTCCTACGAGCAGTACTTC
CDR3: CASGLVLGSSYEQYF

V: TRBV6-1
D: -
size: few
J: TRBJ1-4
DNA: TGTGCCAGCACCTTTCGGGGGACTAATGAAAAACTGTTTTTT
CDR3: CASTFRGTNEKLFF

V: TRBV11-2
D: -
size: -
J: TRBJ1-1
DNA: TGTGCCAGCAGCCGGAGCACTGAAGCTTTCTTT
CDR3: CASSRSTEAFF

V: TRBV5-6
D: -
size: -
J: TRBJ2-6
DNA: TGTGCCAGCAGCGCAGGGGGAGGGTCTGGGGCCAACGTCCTGACTTTC
CDR3: CASSAGGGSGANVLTF

V: TRBV18
D: -
size: -
J: TRBJ2-5
DNA: TGTGCCAGCTCACCGATAGGGATGGAGACCCAGTACTTC
CDR3: CASSPIGMETQYF

V: TRBV20-1
D: TRBD1
size: once
J: TRBJ2-3
DNA: TGCAGTGCTCCCGTCGGACAGGCCCCAGATACGCAGTATTTT
CDR3: CSAPVGQAPDTQYF

V: TRBV20-1
D: TRBD2
size: -
J: TRBJ2-3
DNA: TGCAGTGCTAGATTACTAGGACTAGCGAGTCCGGCAGATACGCAGTATTTT
CDR3: CSARLLGLASPADTQYF

V: TRBV4-1
D: -
size: -
J: TRBJ2-5
DNA: TGCGCCAGCAGCCAAGGGTGGCGTGAGACCCAGTACTTC
CDR3: CASSQGWRETQYF

V: TRBV19
D: -
size: -
J: TRBJ2-2
DNA: TGTGCCAGGAGGACACACGGGGGGCTGGAGCTGTTTTTT
CDR3: CARRTHGGLELFF

V: TRBV6-6
D: -
size: many
J: TRBJ2-1
DNA: TGTGCCAGCAGCCCATTCGATGAGCAGTTCTTC
CDR3: CASSPFDEQFF

V: TRBV20-1
D: -
size: -
J: TRBJ1-5
DNA: TGCAGTGCTAGAACTAGGCTTGTCGGGCCCCAGCATTTT
CDR3: CSARTRLVGPQHF

V: TRBV24-1
D: -
size: many
J: TRBJ1-5
DNA: TGTGCCACCTCTCACCAGAATCAGCCCCAGCATTTT
CDR3: CATSHQNQPQHF

V: TRBV6-5
D: TRBD1
size: -
J: TRBJ1-5
DNA: TGTGCCAGCAGCACCGGGACAGGGGGCAATAGGCCCCAGCATTTT
CDR3: CASSTGTGGNRPQHF

V: TRBV28
D: -
size: few
J: TRBJ1-5
DNA: TGTGCCAGCAGTTTACCGTATCAGCCCCAGCATTTT
CDR3: CASSLPYQPQHF

V: TRBV6-2/TRBV6-3
D: -
size: few
J: TRBJ2-2
DNA: TGTGCCAGCAGTTACGAGGCCAGGGGATTCAACACCGGGGAGCTGTTTTTT
CDR3: CASSYEARGFNTGELFF

V: TRBV5-1
D: -
size: -
J: TRBJ2-7
DNA: TGCGCCAGCAGTCCCGGGACCCCGAGTCGGGGCGAGCAGTACTTC
CDR3: CASSPGTPSRGEQYF

V: TRBV18
D: -
size: few
J: TRBJ2-1
DNA: TGTGCCAGCTCCATAAAGACAGAAAATGAGCAGTTCTTC
CDR3: CASSIKTENEQFF

V: TRBV2
D: TRBD1
size: few
J: TRBJ1-2
DNA: TGTGCCAGCAGGGGACAGACGACTAACTATGGCTACACCTTC
CDR3: CASRGQTTNYGYTF

V: TRBV28
D: -
size: -
J: TRBJ2-3
DNA: TGTGCCAGCAGTTTTATCGGCGGGGGCATAGATTCAGATACGCAGTATTTT
CDR3: CASSFIGGGIDSDTQYF

V: TRBV7-2
D: TRBD2
size: many
J: TRBJ2-7
DNA: TGTGCCAGCAGCTTCCGGACTAGCATAAGGCCAAAATCGGGCGAGCAGTACTTC
CDR3: CASSFRTSIRPKSGEQYF

V: TRBV15
D: -
size: few
J: TRBJ2-2
DNA: TGTGCCACCAGCAGAGAACGGTGGGCAGGGGTGGACGGGGAGCTGTTTTTT
CDR3: CATSRERWAGVDGELFF

V: TRBV20-1
D: -
size: few
J: TRBJ2-3
DNA: TGCAGTGGTCGGGGTACTTTGTTCACAGATACGCAGTATTTT
CDR3: CSGRGTLFTDTQYF

V: TRBV9
D: -
size: -
J: TRBJ1-2
DNA: TGTGCCAGCAGCGCGGGGGTGCTTAACTATGGCTACACCTTC
CDR3: CASSAGVLNYGYTF

V: TRBV20-1
D: TRBD2
size: -
J: TRBJ2-2
DNA: TGCAGTGCTAGAGATCCCCTAGCGGGGTATGCCGGGGAGCTGTTTTTT
CDR3: CSARDPLAGYAGELFF

V: TRBV27
D: TRBD2
size: -
J: TRBJ2-1
DNA: TGTGCCAGCAGTTTACGGGGGGGGACCTACAATGAGCAGTTCTTC
CDR3: CASSLRGGTYNEQFF

V: TRBV29-1
D: -
size: few
J: TRBJ2-7
DNA: TGCAGCGTTAGGGAGGCCACCTACGAGCAGTACTTC
CDR3: CSVREATYEQYF

V: TRBV7-2
D: -
size: many
J: TRBJ1-6
DNA: TGTGCCAGCAGCCGACGGCGAGGGAGTAATTCACCCCTCCACTTT
CDR3: CASSRRRGSNSPLHF

V: TRBV12-3/TRBV12-4
D: -
size: many
J: TRBJ2-1
DNA: TGTGCCAGCAGTTTTATGACGGGGGTATCCTACAATGAGCAGTTCTTC
CDR3: CASSFMTGVSYNEQFF

V: TRBV25-1
D: -
size: -
J: TRBJ1-2
DNA: TGTGCCAGCAGGGAGGGGAAGGGCTACACCTTC
CDR3: CASREGKGYTF

V: TRBV2
D: TRBD1
size: -
J: TRBJ1-5
DNA: TGTGCCAGCAGTGAGGACAGGGGTTATCAGCCCCAGCATTTT
CDR3: CASSEDRGYQPQHF